The TCR beta chain under discussion was sequenced for a study of T cells in Graves' hyperthyroidism and ophthalmopathy. Study background: Before any treatment, at initial diagnosis, peripheral blood was collected.

Exclusions: uncontrolled infection, other autoimmune disease, pregnancy, lactation. Diagnostic assessment was based on clinical symptoms, serum thyroxine and TRAb, thyroid ultrasound and orbital computed tomography. RNA transcripts gave rise to amplified TCR beta CDR3 regions. The TCR CDR3 was amplified in a first-round RT-PCR using the HTBI primer set. TCRdb itself ran the multiplex PCR reads through MiXCR, one entry per CDR3 protein. The sample has some 570,000 distinct CDR3 sequences; approximately 14% are singletons. This clonotype was counted many times. Its antigen is as yet unknown. The germline gives CDR1 DFQATT, CDR2 SNEGSKA (reference sequence). The V segment lost 6 bases and the J segment 3 bases; nucleotides outside the gene matches: 5. The length of the CDR3 is 14 residues. Whole-study results and caveats: Researchers found most expanded thyroid clonotypes above 0.001 in blood as well.

The V gene is TRBV20-1, the J gene TRBJ2-1, with 10 bases identical to TRBD2. Sequencing used blood. This clonotype originated in a woman aged 18-35 years with Graves' ophthalmopathy. The CDR3 sequence is CSASGRADYNEQFF. Here the CDR3 DNA reads TGCAGTGCGAGCGGGAGGGCCGACTACAATGAGCAGTTCTTC.